These 15 T cell receptor beta chains were sequenced from one sample in a study of T cells in women clearing cervical HPV infection. Generated by immunoSEQ multiplex PCR, the TCRdb table keeps only in-frame clones and is missing some. Its table records about 28,000 clones. Source material: blood buffy coat. Receptors were obtained from a woman aged 18-70 years with a cervical HPV16 infection that either progressed to CIN3+ or cleared (not recorded which).

On this clone itself: The read is 3 residues too short to cover the CDR3 end, so that end is filled in from the germline J gene. The rearrangement joins TRBV30 to TRBJ2-4; no clear D. Per the germline V gene, CDR1 is GTSNPN and CDR2 is SVGIG (reference sequence). This CDR3 comprises 13 residues. Partial CDR3 DNA: TGTGCCTGGAGCCATGTCGGTAACTATGGT. Its translation: CAWSHVGNYG. Given in full, the CDR3 is CAWSHVGNYGQYF. Based on the CDR3 plus reference TRBV30 and TRBJ2-4, the full variable domain is SQTIHQWPATLVQPVGSPLSLECTVEGTSNPNLYWYRQAAGRGLQLLFYSVGIGQISSEVPQNLSASRPQDRQFILSSKKLLLSDSGFYLCAWSHVGNYGQYFGAGTRLSVL.

As to this clone: Coverage ceases 3 residues before the CDR3 finishes, and the germline J gene fills in the end. J is TRBJ2-5 and V is TRBV27, with TRBD1 identical over 7 bases. CDR3 length: 15 residues. Losses at the gene ends were 0 bases for V and 2 bases for J; bases not matched to a gene: 3. Germline values: CDR1 MNHEY, CDR2 SMNVEV (reference sequence). CDR3 protein: CASSLSGDRQETQYF. CDR3 DNA, as far as it was read: TGTGCCAGCAGTTTATCGGGGGACAGACAAGAGACC.

In the case of this clone: The sequence runs out 3 residues before the end of the CDR3; the remainder is reconstructed from the germline J gene. The chain combines TRBV20-1 with TRBJ2-1; TRBD2 matches at 14 bases. V lost 3 bases, J lost 4 bases, and 2 bases stayed unmatched. Germline CDR1 is DFQATT and CDR2 is SNEGSKA (reference sequence). The CDR3 runs to 15 residues. The chain's CDR3 is CSASRLAGGYNEQFF. The CDR3 DNA, read in part, is TGCAGTGCTAGTCGACTAGCGGGGGGGTACAATGAG.

Regarding this clone: The sequence runs out 3 residues before the end of the CDR3; the remainder is reconstructed from the germline J gene. The rearrangement joins TRBV7-9 to TRBJ2-3; D is ambiguous. This CDR3 contains 15 residues. Trimming removed 6 bases at V and 3 bases at J, with 16 bases between. Germline lookup yields CDR1 SEHNR and CDR2 FQNEAQ (reference sequence). The CDR3 DNA, read in part, is TGTGCCAGCAGTCCAAATCGCCTAAAAACAGATACG. It yields the protein CASSPNRLKTDT. The entire CDR3 reads CASSPNRLKTDTQYF.

Regarding this clone: The read comes to an end 3 residues before the CDR3 does, leaving the germline J gene to fill in the end. V and J are TRBV2 and TRBJ2-7, with TRBD2 matching 12 bases. Germline CDR1 and CDR2: SNHLY and FYNNEI. The J segment lost 3 bases and the V segment lost 3 bases, leaving 6 bases of the junction unmatched. The CDR3 runs 16 residues. Partial CDR3 DNA: TGTGCCAGCAGTGATGTAACTAGCGGGGGGCGCTACGAG. Its translation is CASSDVTSGGRYE. The whole CDR3 sequence reads CASSDVTSGGRYEQYF.

Comment on this clone: The read is 3 residues too short to cover the CDR3 end, so that end is filled in from the germline J gene. The chain links TRBV4-1 to TRBJ2-1; D gene unclear. V was clipped by 3 bases and J by 4 bases, with 10 bases between them. From germline, CDR1 is MGHRA and CDR2 YSYEKL. The CDR3 contains 14 residues. The CDR3 loop reads CASSHGVGYNEQFF. The covered CDR3 bases are TGCGCCAGCAGCCATGGAGTCGGGTACAATGAG.

With respect to this clone: The CDR3 is cut off 3 residues early in the read; its end comes from the germline J gene. J is TRBJ2-1 and V is TRBV30, with D possibly being TRBD1 (5 bases). CDR1 and CDR2 (germline): GTSNPN, SVGIG (reference sequence). Trimming removed 7 bases from V and 3 bases from J, with 22 bases in between. This CDR3 is built from 16 residues. CDR3 loop: CASHISWGGIYNEQFF. The CDR3 bases that were read are TGTGCCTCCCACATTTCATGGGGCGGAATCTACAATGAG.

A word on this clone: The junction and the germline gene differ at one end; a read error may be behind it. CDR3: CASSLTSGAYNDYTF. Incomplete CDR3 DNA: TGTGCCAGCAGCCTAACTAGCGGGGCTTACAATGAC. The chain links TRBV7-3 to TRBJ1-2, with D possibly TRBD1 on 5 matching bases. The read ends 3 residues shy of where the CDR3 ends; the end is completed using the germline J gene. CDR1 SGHTA and CDR2 FQGTGA come from the germline V gene. The CDR3 contains 15 residues.

CDR3 protein: CASSLTATNEKLFF. Partial CDR3 DNA: TGTGCCAGCAGCTTGACAGCAACTAATGAAAAA. The chain couples TRBV7-9 to TRBJ1-4, with D possibly being TRBD1 (5 bases). The observed sequence ends 3 residues before the CDR3 terminus, with the missing tail filled in from the germline J gene. In germline, CDR1 is SEHNR, CDR2 FQNEAQ (reference sequence). Trimming removed 3 bases at V and 0 bases at J, with 5 bases between. This CDR3 region has 14 residues.

Points on this clone: The read terminates 3 residues before the CDR3 end, so the remaining end is supplied by the germline J gene. The genes are TRBV19 and TRBJ2-7; the match to TRBD2 covers 12 bases. Germline V gives CDR1 LNHDA, CDR2 SQIVND (reference sequence). This CDR3 is built from 19 residues. The junction had 17 bases not matched to a gene; V was cut back by 2 bases and J by 6 bases. Partial CDR3 DNA: TGTGCCAGTAGTATAATGAGGGCCACGGCGACTAGCGGGAGATCCGAG. Translation: CASSIMRATATSGRSE. The entire CDR3 sequence reads CASSIMRATATSGRSEQYF.

Remarks on this clone: The CDR3 goes on 3 residues after the read ends, and that part is filled in from the germline J gene. V usage is TRBV2 and J usage is TRBJ2-1; 10 bases map to TRBD2. There are 15 residues in the CDR3. Trimming removed 7 bases from V and 9 bases from J; junction bases left unmatched: 12. Germline-derived CDR1 and CDR2 are SNHLY and FYNNEI. The sequenced CDR3 bases are TGTGCCAGCAATCCCCTAGCGGGAGTGTTAAGTGAG. It encodes CASNPLAGVLSE. The whole CDR3 region reads CASNPLAGVLSEQFF.

Notes on this clone: The read ends 3 residues shy of where the CDR3 ends; the end is completed using the germline J gene. This chain connects TRBV11-2 to TRBJ1-1; 7 bases are a match to TRBD1. The CDR3 consists of 14 residues. CDR1 and CDR2 from the germline V gene are SGHAT and FQNNGV. CDR3 DNA, as far as it was read: TGTGCCAGCAGCCTACAACGGAGCAGGGGGGAA. It specifies CASSLQRSRGE. The whole CDR3 sequence reads CASSLQRSRGEAFF.

Turning to this clone: The CDR3 goes on 3 residues after the read ends, and that part is filled in from the germline J gene. This chain connects TRBV2 to TRBJ2-1; 9 bases match TRBD1. J lost 5 bases, V lost 5 bases, and 7 bases had no gene match. Germline V gene data show CDR1 as SNHLY and CDR2 as FYNNEI. This CDR3 is 15 amino acids long. This CDR3 is CASSLMGQGNNEQFF. The DNA read from the CDR3 is TGTGCCAGCAGTCTGATGGGACAGGGAAACAATGAG.

In the case of this clone: Sequencing ends 3 residues short of the CDR3 end; the germline J gene provides the rest. This chain connects TRBV7-9 to TRBJ2-7, with D possibly TRBD2 on 5 matching bases. The CDR3 loop spans 14 amino acids. CDR1 is SEHNR and CDR2 is FQNEAQ in the germline V gene (reference sequence). V dropped 4 bases and J dropped 1 base, with 11 bases sitting between them. The sequenced part of the CDR3 DNA is TGTGCCAGCAGCTCCCCGGCGGGTTCCTACGAG. Its protein is CASSSPAGSYE. The complete CDR3 reads CASSSPAGSYEQYF.

In regard to this clone: The CDR3 extends 3 residues past the end of the read, so its final part is completed from the germline J gene. The chain has TRBV28 and TRBJ1-5, with D maybe TRBD1 (6 bases). Looked up from germline, CDR1 is MDHEN and CDR2 is SYDVKM. V was clipped by 6 bases and J by 5 bases, with 8 bases between them. The CDR3 loop spans 12 amino acids. The covered CDR3 bases are TGTGCCAGCAGACAGGGATATCAGCCC. Its protein product is CASRQGYQP. Given in full, the CDR3 is CASRQGYQPQHF.